This T cell receptor beta chain was sequenced during a study of spatial heterogeneity in lung cancer. Study details: Within raw reads, each unique TCR and UMI combination appeared on average more than ten times.

CDR1 SQVTM and CDR2 ANQGSEA come from the germline V gene. Trimming took off 7 bases at V and 6 bases at J, with 15 bases between the two ends. The CDR3 length is 13 residues. TCRdb itself ran the 5' RACE reads through MiXCR, one entry per CDR3 protein. This sample has about 45,000 distinct CDR3 sequences; roughly 15% occur once, and the top ten carry about 55%. As for time point: sample taken at primary tumor resection. In its sample, this clonotype was seen a few times. The TCR was taken from a male donor with early-stage non-small cell lung cancer. This sample comprised PBMCs, obtained at surgery. J is TRBJ1-4 and V is TRBV29-1, with D possibly being TRBD1 (5 bases). CDR3: CSGGTKAHEKLFF. The CDR3 DNA is TGCAGCGGGGGGACGAAAGCCCATGAAAAACTGTTTTTT.